Here is one T cell receptor beta chain with its context. Its antigen is not identified. This record comes from a study of OX40 agonist ivuxolimab in advanced cancers. Overall study findings and caveats: Low normalized T-cell clonal expansion also characterized some of the nonresponders.

This table comes from immunoSEQ multiplex PCR, and its TCRdb copy is limited to in-frame clones, with some not included. Of some 87,000 clones in the sample, 90% to 95% were seen once. The specimen was CD4+ or CD8+ T cells sorted from blood, collected in a trial of the OX40 agonist ivuxolimab. The receptor was isolated from an adult with an advanced solid tumor such as melanoma, head and neck, liver or kidney cancer.

DNA for the CDR3: TGTGCCAGCAATTCAGGACTAGCGGGAGGGCATGGGAGCACAGATACGCAGTATTTT. Encoded protein: CASNSGLAGGHGSTDTQYF. V gene TRBV11-3 combines with J gene TRBJ2-3, with TRBD2 matching 15 bases. CDR3 length equals 19 residues. V was pared by 7 bases and J by 0 bases, with 11 bases of the junction left unmatched. Germline V lookup: CDR1 SGHNT, CDR2 YENEEA.